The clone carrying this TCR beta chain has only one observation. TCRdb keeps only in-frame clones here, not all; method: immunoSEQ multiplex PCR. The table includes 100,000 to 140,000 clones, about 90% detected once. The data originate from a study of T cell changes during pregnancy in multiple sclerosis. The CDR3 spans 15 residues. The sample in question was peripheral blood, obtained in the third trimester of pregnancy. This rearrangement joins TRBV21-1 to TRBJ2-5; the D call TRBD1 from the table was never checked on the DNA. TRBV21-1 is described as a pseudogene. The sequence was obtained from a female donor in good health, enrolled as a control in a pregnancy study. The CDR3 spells CASSSKDRDRETQYF. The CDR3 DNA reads TGTGCCAGCAGCTCCAAAGACCGGGACAGGGAGACCCAGTACTTC.